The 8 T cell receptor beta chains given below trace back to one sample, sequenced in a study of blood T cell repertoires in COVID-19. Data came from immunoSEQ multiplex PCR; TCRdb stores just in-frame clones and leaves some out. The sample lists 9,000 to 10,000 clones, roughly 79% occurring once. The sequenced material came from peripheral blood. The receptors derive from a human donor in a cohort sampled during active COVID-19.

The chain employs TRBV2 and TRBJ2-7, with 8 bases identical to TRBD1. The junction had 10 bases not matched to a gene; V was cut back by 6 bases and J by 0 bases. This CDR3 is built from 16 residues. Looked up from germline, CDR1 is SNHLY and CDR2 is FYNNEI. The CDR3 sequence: CASSDRTGPYSYEQYF. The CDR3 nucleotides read TGTGCCAGCAGCGATAGGACAGGGCCGTACTCCTACGAGCAGTACTTC.

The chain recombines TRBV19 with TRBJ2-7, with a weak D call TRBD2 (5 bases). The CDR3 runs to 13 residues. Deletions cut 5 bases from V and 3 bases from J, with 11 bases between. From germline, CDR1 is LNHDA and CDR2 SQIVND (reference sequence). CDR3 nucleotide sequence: TGTGCCAGTAGTTACGGACTCTACTACGAGCAGTACTTC. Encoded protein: CASSYGLYYEQYF.

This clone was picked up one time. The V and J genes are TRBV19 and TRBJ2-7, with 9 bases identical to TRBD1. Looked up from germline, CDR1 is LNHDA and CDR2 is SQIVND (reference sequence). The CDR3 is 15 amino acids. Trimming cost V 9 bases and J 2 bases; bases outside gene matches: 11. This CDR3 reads CASQSGQGFPYEQYF. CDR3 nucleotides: TGTGCCAGCCAATCTGGACAGGGGTTCCCCTACGAGCAGTACTTC.

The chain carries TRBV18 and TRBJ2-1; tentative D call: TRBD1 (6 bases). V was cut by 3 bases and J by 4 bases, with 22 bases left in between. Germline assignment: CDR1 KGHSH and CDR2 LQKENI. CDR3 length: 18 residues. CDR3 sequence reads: CASSPRPPGTNFYNEQFF. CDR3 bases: TGTGCCAGCTCACCTCGTCCCCCCGGGACAAACTTTTACAATGAGCAGTTCTTC.

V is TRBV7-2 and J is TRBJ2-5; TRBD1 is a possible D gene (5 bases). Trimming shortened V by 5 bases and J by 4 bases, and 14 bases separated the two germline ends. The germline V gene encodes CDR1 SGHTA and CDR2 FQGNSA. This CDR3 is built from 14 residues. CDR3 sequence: CASSTRRGTETQYF. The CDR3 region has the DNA TGTGCCAGCAGCACGAGAAGGGGCACAGAGACCCAGTACTTC.

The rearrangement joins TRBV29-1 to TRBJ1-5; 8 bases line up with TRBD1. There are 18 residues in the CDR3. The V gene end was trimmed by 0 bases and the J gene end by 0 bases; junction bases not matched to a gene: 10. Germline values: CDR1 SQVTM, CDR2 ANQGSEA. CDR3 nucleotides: TGCAGCGTTGAAGATGGACCAAACAGGGGGTATAGCAATCAGCCCCAGCATTTT. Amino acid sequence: CSVEDGPNRGYSNQPQHF.

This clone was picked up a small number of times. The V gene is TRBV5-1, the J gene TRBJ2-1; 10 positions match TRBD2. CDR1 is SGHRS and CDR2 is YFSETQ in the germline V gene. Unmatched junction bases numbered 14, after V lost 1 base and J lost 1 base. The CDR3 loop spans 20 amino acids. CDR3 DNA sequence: TGCGCCAGCAGCTTGAGTGGTAGCGGGGGGCTAACAGCGTCCTACAATGAGCAGTTCTTC. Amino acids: CASSLSGSGGLTASYNEQFF.

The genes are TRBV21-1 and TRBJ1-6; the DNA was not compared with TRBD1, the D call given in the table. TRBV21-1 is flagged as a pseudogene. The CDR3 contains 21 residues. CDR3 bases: TGTGCCAGCATCCTCAGCCGGCGGGACAGGGGATCAGGCGCCTATAATTCACCCCTCCACTTT. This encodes CASILSRRDRGSGAYNSPLHF.